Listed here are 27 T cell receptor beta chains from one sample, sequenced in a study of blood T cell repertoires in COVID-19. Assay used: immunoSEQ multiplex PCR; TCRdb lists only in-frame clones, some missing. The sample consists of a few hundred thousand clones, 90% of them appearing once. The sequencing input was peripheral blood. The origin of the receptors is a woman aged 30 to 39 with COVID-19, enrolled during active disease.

CDR3 DNA sequence: TGCGCCAGCAGCTTGTTGAGGGCGACGGGACACTACGAGCAGTACTTC. It codes for CASSLLRATGHYEQYF. The rearrangement uses TRBV5-1 and TRBJ2-7, with D possibly TRBD1 on 6 matching bases. The ends were cut back, 1 base at V and 3 bases at J, with 17 bases in the middle. This CDR3 comprises 16 residues. In germline, CDR1 is SGHRS, CDR2 YFSETQ.

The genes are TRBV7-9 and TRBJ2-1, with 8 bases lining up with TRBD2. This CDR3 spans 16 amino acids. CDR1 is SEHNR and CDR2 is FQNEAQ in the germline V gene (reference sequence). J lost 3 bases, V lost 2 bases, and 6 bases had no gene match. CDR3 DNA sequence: TGTGCCAGCAGCTTAAACTCACTAGCGGTCTACAATGAGCAGTTCTTC. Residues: CASSLNSLAVYNEQFF.

This CDR3 reads CASSIRTAGGDNEQFF. DNA of the CDR3: TGTGCCAGTAGTATACGGACCGCGGGAGGGGACAATGAGCAGTTCTTC. The chain has TRBV19 and TRBJ2-1; the match to TRBD2 covers 9 bases. This CDR3 is built from 16 residues. CDR1 is LNHDA and CDR2 is SQIVND in the germline V gene (reference sequence). With V trimmed by 2 bases and J by 5 bases, 7 bases remained unmatched.

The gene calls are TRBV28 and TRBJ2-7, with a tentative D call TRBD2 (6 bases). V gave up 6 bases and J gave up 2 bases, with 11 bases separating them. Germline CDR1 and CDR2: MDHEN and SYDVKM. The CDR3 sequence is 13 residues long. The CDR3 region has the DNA TGTGCCAGCAGCCGGGACTTAGCCTACGAGCAGTACTTC. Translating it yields CASSRDLAYEQYF.

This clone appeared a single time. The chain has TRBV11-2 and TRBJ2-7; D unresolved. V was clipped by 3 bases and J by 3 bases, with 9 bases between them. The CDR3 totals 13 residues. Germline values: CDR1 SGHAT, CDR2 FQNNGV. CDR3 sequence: CASSFLTGYEQYF. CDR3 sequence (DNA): TGTGCCAGCAGCTTCCTGACTGGCTACGAGCAGTACTTC.

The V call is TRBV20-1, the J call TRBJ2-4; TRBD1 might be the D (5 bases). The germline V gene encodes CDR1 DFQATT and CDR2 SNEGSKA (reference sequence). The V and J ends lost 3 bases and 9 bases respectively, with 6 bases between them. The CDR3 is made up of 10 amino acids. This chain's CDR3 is CSARTVIQYF. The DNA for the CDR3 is TGCAGTGCTAGGACAGTCATTCAGTACTTC.

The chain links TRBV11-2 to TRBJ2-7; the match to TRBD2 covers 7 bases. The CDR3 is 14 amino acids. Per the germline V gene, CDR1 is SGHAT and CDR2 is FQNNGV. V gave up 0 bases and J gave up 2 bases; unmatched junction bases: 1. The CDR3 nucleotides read TGTGCCAGCAGCTTAGAGCTAGCGGCCTACGAGCAGTACTTC. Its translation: CASSLELAAYEQYF. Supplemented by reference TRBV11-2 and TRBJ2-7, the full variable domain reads EAGVAQSPRYKIIEKRQSVAFWCNPISGHATLYWYQQILGQGPKLLIQFQNNGVVDDSQLPKDRFSAERLKGVDSTLKIQPAKLEDSAVYLCASSLELAAYEQYFGPGTRLTVT.

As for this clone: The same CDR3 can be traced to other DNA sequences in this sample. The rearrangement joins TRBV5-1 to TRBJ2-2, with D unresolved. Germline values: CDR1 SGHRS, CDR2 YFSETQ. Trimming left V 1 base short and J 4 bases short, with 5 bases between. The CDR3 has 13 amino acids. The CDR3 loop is CASSLSVTGELFF. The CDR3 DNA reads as TGCGCCAGCAGCTTGTCCGTCACCGGGGAGCTGTTTTTT.

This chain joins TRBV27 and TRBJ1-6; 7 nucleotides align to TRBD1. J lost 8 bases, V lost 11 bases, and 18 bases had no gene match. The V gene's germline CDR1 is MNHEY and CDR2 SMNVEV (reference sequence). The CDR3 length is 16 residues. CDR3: CAGRILQGIRDSPLHF. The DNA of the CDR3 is TGTGCCGGACGCATCCTACAGGGGATTAGGGATTCACCCCTCCACTTT.

Here the CDR3 DNA reads TGTGCCAGCAGTCCCCCTAGCGCCAATGAGCAGTTCTTC. This translates into CASSPPSANEQFF. The chain employs TRBV9 and TRBJ2-1; perhaps TRBD2 as D (6 bases). Deletions cut 5 bases from V and 6 bases from J, with 12 bases between. Germline loops: CDR1 SGDLS, CDR2 YYNGEE. The CDR3 has 13 residues.

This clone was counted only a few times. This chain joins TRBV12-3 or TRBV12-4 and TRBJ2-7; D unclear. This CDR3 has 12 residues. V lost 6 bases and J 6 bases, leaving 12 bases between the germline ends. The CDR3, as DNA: TGTGCCAGCAGCTGGAGTATGGGCGAGCAGTACTTC. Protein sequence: CASSWSMGEQYF.

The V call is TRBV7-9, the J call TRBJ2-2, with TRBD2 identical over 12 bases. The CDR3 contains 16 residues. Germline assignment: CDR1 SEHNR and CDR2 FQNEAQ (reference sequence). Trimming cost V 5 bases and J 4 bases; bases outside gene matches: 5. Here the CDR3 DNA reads TGTGCCAGCAGCCCCCGACTAGCGGGAGTCACCGGGGAGCTGTTTTTT. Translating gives CASSPRLAGVTGELFF.

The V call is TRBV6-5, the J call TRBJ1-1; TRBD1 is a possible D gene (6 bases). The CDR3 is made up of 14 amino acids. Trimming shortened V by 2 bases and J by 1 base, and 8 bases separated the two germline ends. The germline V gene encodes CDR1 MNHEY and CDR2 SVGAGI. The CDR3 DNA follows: TGTGCCAGCAGTTACACGACAGGGAACACTGAAGCTTTCTTT. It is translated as CASSYTTGNTEAFF.

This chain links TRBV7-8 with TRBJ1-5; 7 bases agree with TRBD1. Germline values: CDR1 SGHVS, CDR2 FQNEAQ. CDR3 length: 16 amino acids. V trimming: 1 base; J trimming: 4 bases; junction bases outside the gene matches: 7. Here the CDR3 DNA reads TGTGCCAGCAGCTTAGACACAGGGGTGAGGAATCAGCCCCAGCATTTT. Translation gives CASSLDTGVRNQPQHF.

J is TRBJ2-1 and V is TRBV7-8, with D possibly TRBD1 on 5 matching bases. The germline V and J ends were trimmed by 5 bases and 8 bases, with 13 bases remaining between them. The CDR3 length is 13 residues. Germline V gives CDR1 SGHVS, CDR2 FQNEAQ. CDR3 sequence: CASSPVIRDEQFF. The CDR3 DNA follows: TGTGCCAGCAGCCCTGTTATCAGGGATGAGCAGTTCTTC.

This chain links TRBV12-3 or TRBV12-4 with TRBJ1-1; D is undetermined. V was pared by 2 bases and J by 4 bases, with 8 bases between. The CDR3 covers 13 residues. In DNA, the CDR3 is TGTGCCAGCAGTTTAAGCAAAAGCACTGAAGCTTTCTTT. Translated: CASSLSKSTEAFF.

The CDR3 nucleotides read TGTGCCACCAGTGCCCCGGGGGACGGGGATAACTATGGCTACACCTTC. As protein: CATSAPGDGDNYGYTF. The chain has TRBV24-1 and TRBJ1-2, with a weak D call TRBD1 (5 bases). The germline V gene encodes CDR1 KGHDR and CDR2 SFDVKD. This CDR3 contains 16 residues. V was cut by 5 bases and J by 1 base, with 16 bases left in between.

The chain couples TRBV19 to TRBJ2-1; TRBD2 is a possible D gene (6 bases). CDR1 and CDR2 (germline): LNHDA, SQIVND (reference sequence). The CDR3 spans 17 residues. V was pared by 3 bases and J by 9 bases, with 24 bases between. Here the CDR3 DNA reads TGTGCCAGTAGTATTGGGTCGACTAGGAGTTGGGTGGGTGAGCAGTTCTTC. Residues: CASSIGSTRSWVGEQFF.

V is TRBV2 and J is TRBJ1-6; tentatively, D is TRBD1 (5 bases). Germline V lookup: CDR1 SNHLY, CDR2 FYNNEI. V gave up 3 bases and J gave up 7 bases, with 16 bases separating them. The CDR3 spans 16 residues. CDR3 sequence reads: CASSEWRAGNNSPLHF. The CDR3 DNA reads TGTGCCAGCAGTGAGTGGAGGGCAGGGAACAATTCACCCCTCCACTTT. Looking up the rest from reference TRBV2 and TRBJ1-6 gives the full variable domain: EPEVTQTPSHQVTQMGQEVILRCVPISNHLYFYWYRQILGQKVEFLVSFYNNEISEKSEIFDDQFSVERPDGSNFTLKIRSTKLEDSAMYFCASSEWRAGNNSPLHFGNGTRLTVT.

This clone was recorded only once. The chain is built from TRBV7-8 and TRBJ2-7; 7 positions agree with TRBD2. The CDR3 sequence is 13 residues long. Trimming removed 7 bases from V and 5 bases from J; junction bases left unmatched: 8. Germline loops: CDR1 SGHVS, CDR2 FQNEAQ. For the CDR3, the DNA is TGTGCCAGCACCTGGGGAGGGAACGACGAGCAGTACTTC. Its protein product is CASTWGGNDEQYF. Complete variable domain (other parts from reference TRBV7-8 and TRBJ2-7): GAGVSQSPRYKVAKRGQDVALRCDPISGHVSLFWYQQALGQGPEFLTYFQNEAQLDKSGLPSDRFFAERPEGSVSTLKIQRTQQEDSAVYLCASTWGGNDEQYFGPGTRLTVT.

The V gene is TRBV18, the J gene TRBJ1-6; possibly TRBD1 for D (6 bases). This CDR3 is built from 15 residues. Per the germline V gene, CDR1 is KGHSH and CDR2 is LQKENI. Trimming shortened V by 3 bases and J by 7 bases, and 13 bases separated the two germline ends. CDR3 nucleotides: TGTGCCAGCTCACCGAGACAGGACCGGAATTCACCCCTCCACTTT. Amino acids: CASSPRQDRNSPLHF.

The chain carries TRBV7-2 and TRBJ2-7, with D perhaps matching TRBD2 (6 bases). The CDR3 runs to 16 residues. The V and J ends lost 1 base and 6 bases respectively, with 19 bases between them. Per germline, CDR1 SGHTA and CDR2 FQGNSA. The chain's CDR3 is CASSLGPGLPATEQYF. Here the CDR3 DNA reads TGTGCCAGCAGCTTAGGACCGGGACTGCCGGCGACCGAGCAGTACTTC.

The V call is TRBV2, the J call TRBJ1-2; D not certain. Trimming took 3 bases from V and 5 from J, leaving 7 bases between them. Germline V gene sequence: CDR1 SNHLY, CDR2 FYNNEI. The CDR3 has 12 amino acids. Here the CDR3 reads CASSEGGYGYTF. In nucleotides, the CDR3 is TGTGCCAGCAGTGAGGGCGGGTATGGCTACACCTTC.

This chain's CDR3 is CASSLAFQGRGEKLFF. CDR3 DNA: TGTGCCAGCAGCTTAGCATTCCAGGGGAGGGGTGAAAAACTGTTTTTT. The chain links TRBV7-9 to TRBJ1-4, with a possible D match to TRBD1 (6 bases). Germline CDR1 and CDR2: SEHNR and FQNEAQ (reference sequence). The CDR3 is 16 amino acids. V lost 0 bases, J lost 7 bases, and 15 bases lay in between. The variable domain in full, with the rest retrieved from reference TRBV7-9 and TRBJ1-4, is DTGVSQNPRHKITKRGQNVTFRCDPISEHNRLYWYRQTLGQGPEFLTYFQNEAQLEKSRLLSDRFSAERPKGSFSTLEIQRTEQGDSAMYLCASSLAFQGRGEKLFFGSGTQLSVL.

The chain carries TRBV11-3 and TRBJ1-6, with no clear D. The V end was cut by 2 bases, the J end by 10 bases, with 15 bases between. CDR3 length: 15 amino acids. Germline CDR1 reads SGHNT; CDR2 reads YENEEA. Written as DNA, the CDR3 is TGTGCCAGCAGCTTAACCTCAGGTCGTGGATCACCCCTCCACTTT. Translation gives CASSLTSGRGSPLHF.

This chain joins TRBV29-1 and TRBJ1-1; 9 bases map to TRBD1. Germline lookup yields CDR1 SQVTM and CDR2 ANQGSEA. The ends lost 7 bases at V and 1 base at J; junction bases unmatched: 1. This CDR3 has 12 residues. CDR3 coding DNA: TGCAGCGGGGGACAGGGGAACACTGAAGCTTTCTTT. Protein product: CSGGQGNTEAFF.

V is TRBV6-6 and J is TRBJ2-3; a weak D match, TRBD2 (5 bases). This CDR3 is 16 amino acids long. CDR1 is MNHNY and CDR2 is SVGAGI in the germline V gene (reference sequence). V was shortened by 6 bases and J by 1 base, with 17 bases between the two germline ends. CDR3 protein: CASRSPLGSGTDTQYF. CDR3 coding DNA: TGTGCCAGCAGGTCCCCGCTGGGTAGCGGCACAGATACGCAGTATTTT.